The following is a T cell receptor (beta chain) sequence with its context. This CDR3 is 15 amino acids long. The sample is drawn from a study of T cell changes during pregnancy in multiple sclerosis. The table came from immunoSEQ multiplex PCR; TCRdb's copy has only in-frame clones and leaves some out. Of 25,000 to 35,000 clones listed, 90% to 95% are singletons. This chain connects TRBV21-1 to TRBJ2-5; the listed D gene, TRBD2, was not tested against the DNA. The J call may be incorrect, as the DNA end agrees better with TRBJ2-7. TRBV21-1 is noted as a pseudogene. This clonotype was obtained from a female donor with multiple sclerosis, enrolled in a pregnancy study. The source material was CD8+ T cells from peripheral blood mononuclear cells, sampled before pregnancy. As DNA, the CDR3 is TGTGCCAGCAGCACTGGGACTAGCGGGAGGGGCGAGCAGTACTTC. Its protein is CASSTGTSGRGEQYF.